Shown below are 32 T cell receptor beta chains from a single sample sequenced in a study of cytomegalovirus exposure and HLA in healthy donors. 60 Vbeta and 13 Jbeta primers were used in PCR. Libraries were prepared by immunoSEQ multiplex PCR; TCRdb keeps only in-frame clonotypes and omits some of them. Here the sample spans approximately 190,000 clones, more than 75% being singletons. Sequenced material: PBMCs. Receptors were obtained from a woman in her twenties or thirties in good health and CMV-seropositive.

The chain combines TRBV7-9 with TRBJ1-5; TRBD1 matches 9 bases. Germline loops: CDR1 SEHNR, CDR2 FQNEAQ (reference sequence). The CDR3 runs 14 residues. With 11 bases clipped from V and 5 bases from J, the junction kept 10 bases outside the gene matches. The CDR3 is CAWGGTGSHQPQHF. The DNA of the CDR3 is TGTGCCTGGGGGGGGACAGGGAGTCATCAGCCCCAGCATTTT.

V is TRBV7-9 and J is TRBJ2-1; 11 nucleotides agree with TRBD2. Germline V gene data show CDR1 as SEHNR and CDR2 as FQNEAQ (reference sequence). V was pared by 4 bases and J by 5 bases, with 7 bases of the junction left unmatched. The CDR3 runs 16 residues. CDR3 sequence: CASSSLTSGDDNEQFF. The CDR3 DNA is TGTGCCAGCAGCTCCTTGACTAGCGGGGATGACAATGAGCAGTTCTTC. Based on the CDR3 plus reference TRBV7-9 and TRBJ2-1, the full variable domain is DTGVSQNPRHKITKRGQNVTFRCDPISEHNRLYWYRQTLGQGPEFLTYFQNEAQLEKSRLLSDRFSAERPKGSFSTLEIQRTEQGDSAMYLCASSSLTSGDDNEQFFGPGTRLTVL.

The rearrangement joins TRBV11-3 to TRBJ2-5; TRBD2 might be the D (5 bases). Per germline, CDR1 SGHNT and CDR2 YENEEA. The CDR3 runs 14 residues. Trimming removed 3 bases at V and 5 bases at J, with 13 bases between. The CDR3 loop is CASSFRSGKETQYF. CDR3 DNA: TGTGCCAGCAGCTTCAGGTCGGGGAAGGAGACCCAGTACTTC. Full variable domain (remainder filled in from reference TRBV11-3 and TRBJ2-5): EAGVVQSPRYKIIEKKQPVAFWCNPISGHNTLYWYLQNLGQGPELLIRYENEEAVDDSQLPKDRFSAERLKGVDSTLKIQPAELGDSAVYLCASSFRSGKETQYFGPGTRLLVL.

This chain links TRBV5-1 with TRBJ1-2; 12 bases are shared with TRBD1. J gave up 8 bases and V 4 bases, and 6 bases lay outside the gene matches. CDR1 and CDR2 (germline): SGHRS, YFSETQ. This CDR3 has 14 residues. CDR3 DNA sequence: TGCGCCAGCAGCCCCCGGGACAGGGGGCGAGGCTACACCTTC. Its protein is CASSPRDRGRGYTF.

J is TRBJ1-4 and V is TRBV5-1; TRBD1 might be the D (6 bases). Germline CDR1 reads SGHRS; CDR2 reads YFSETQ. The ends were cut back, 0 bases at V and 8 bases at J, with 23 bases in the middle. The CDR3 runs to 18 residues. The CDR3 sequence is CASSLEPITGGAGEKLFF. The CDR3 DNA reads TGCGCCAGCAGCTTGGAACCCATCACCGGGGGGGCGGGCGAAAAACTGTTTTTT.

This rearrangement joins TRBV7-9 to TRBJ2-1; no reliable D call. Germline V gene data show CDR1 as SEHNR and CDR2 as FQNEAQ (reference sequence). Trimming took 4 bases from V and 5 from J, leaving 21 bases between them. CDR3 length equals 17 residues. The CDR3 is CASSSPLTRKPNNEQFF. DNA of the CDR3: TGTGCCAGCAGCTCCCCCTTGACCAGGAAACCTAACAATGAGCAGTTCTTC.

The CDR3 nucleotides are TGTGCCTGGAGGACAGGGACGAACTATGGCTACACCTTC. Amino acids: CAWRTGTNYGYTF. This chain links TRBV30 with TRBJ1-2, with 7 bases aligning to TRBD1. This CDR3 is 13 amino acids long. V dropped 3 bases and J dropped 2; count of bases not matched to a gene: 3. Looked up from germline, CDR1 is GTSNPN and CDR2 is SVGIG (reference sequence).

The CDR3 DNA reads TGTGCCAGTAGTGTAACTCCGGGACAGTTCTATGGCTACACCTTC. Its translation: CASSVTPGQFYGYTF. The V and J genes are TRBV19 and TRBJ1-2; 7 bases line up with TRBD1. The ends lost 5 bases at V and 4 bases at J; junction bases unmatched: 10. This CDR3 is 15 amino acids long. Germline CDR1 reads LNHDA; CDR2 reads SQIVND (reference sequence).

The chain combines TRBV4-2 with TRBJ2-1; TRBD2 agrees at 9 bases. After removal of 0 bases from V and 10 bases from J, the junction contained 10 bases not matched to a gene. The CDR3 spans 16 residues. Germline CDR1 and CDR2: LGHNA and YNFKEQ. The CDR3 sequence: CASSQDPAGGPEEQFF. The CDR3, as DNA: TGTGCCAGCAGCCAAGACCCTGCGGGAGGGCCCGAGGAGCAGTTCTTC.

Written as DNA, the CDR3 is TGTGCTAGTGGTTTGGTAAGCAGCGGGCATACCGCATTTGATGAGCAGTTCTTC. The encoded protein is CASGLVSSGHTAFDEQFF. The rearrangement uses TRBV12-5 and TRBJ2-1; weak D call: TRBD2 (6 bases). CDR3 length: 18 amino acids. Germline V gene sequence: CDR1 LGHNT, CDR2 FRNRAP. V dropped 0 bases and J dropped 8 bases, with 23 bases sitting between them.

This chain uses TRBV6-5 with TRBJ2-6, with 8 bases identical to TRBD1. After removal of 10 bases from V and 1 base from J, the junction contained 6 bases not matched to a gene. The CDR3 is 15 residues long. Germline loops: CDR1 MNHEY, CDR2 SVGAGI. As DNA, the CDR3 is TGTGCCACCAGGACAGGGCCGTCTGGGGCCAACGTCCTGACTTTC. Translated, it gives CATRTGPSGANVLTF.

The gene calls are TRBV11-2 and TRBJ2-7; 12 bases agree with TRBD1. From germline, CDR1 is SGHAT and CDR2 FQNNGV. Trimming removed 5 bases from V and 2 bases from J; junction bases left unmatched: 4. The CDR3 contains 15 residues. The CDR3 DNA sequence: TGTGCCAGCAGCCGGGGACAGGGGGCCCCCTACGAGCAGTACTTC. Translation gives CASSRGQGAPYEQYF.

As to this clone: In the same sample, other DNA sequences code for this CDR3. The rearrangement uses TRBV15 and TRBJ2-3; 9 bases agree with TRBD2. This CDR3 is 14 amino acids long. V trimming: 5 bases; J trimming: 5 bases; junction bases outside the gene matches: 5. CDR1 is LNHNV, CDR2 YYDKDF, per germline (reference sequence). Written as DNA, the CDR3 is TGTGCCACCAGCTCCGCGGGGGGGCAAGATACGCAGTATTTT. Its protein is CATSSAGGQDTQYF.

The chain couples TRBV28 to TRBJ2-2; perhaps TRBD2 as D (5 bases). Per germline, CDR1 MDHEN and CDR2 SYDVKM. V dropped 7 bases and J dropped 7 bases, with 16 bases sitting between them. This CDR3 spans 14 amino acids. The CDR3 here is CASMTIAHSGELFF. The DNA of the CDR3 is TGTGCCAGCATGACTATAGCGCATAGCGGGGAGCTGTTTTTT. Together with reference TRBV28 and TRBJ2-2, the CDR3 gives the full variable domain: DVKVTQSSRYLVKRTGEKVFLECVQDMDHENMFWYRQDPGLGLRLIYFSYDVKMKEKGDIPEGYSVSREKKERFSLILESASTNQTSMYLCASMTIAHSGELFFGEGSRLTVL.

The chain has TRBV7-9 and TRBJ1-5; 7 nucleotides agree with TRBD1. Germline CDR1 and CDR2: SEHNR and FQNEAQ (reference sequence). Trimming at V came to 1 base and at J to 5 bases, leaving 14 bases not matched to a gene. This CDR3 contains 18 residues. CDR3 DNA: TGTGCCAGCAGCTTAGACCTTTCTGTCGGGACAGAGTATCAGCCCCAGCATTTT. It translates to CASSLDLSVGTEYQPQHF.

This clone was counted once. The CDR3 DNA reads TGCGCCAGCAGCGACGGGACAGCTACTAGCACAGATACGCAGTATTTT. This codes for CASSDGTATSTDTQYF. The chain recombines TRBV5-1 with TRBJ2-3; 7 bases are a match to TRBD1. With V trimmed by 4 bases and J by 0 bases, 8 bases remained unmatched. Germline V gene sequence: CDR1 SGHRS, CDR2 YFSETQ. The CDR3 loop spans 16 amino acids.

This clone was observed a handful of times. The chain recombines TRBV13 with TRBJ2-2, with D perhaps matching TRBD1 (6 bases). V dropped 7 bases and J dropped 4 bases, with 19 bases sitting between them. This CDR3 has 16 amino acids. Germline V CDR1 and CDR2: PRHDT, FYEKMQ (reference sequence). The CDR3 coding sequence is TGTGCCAGCAAAGCCACCCGGGACACCCTCACCGGGGAGCTGTTTTTT. It encodes CASKATRDTLTGELFF.

The genes are TRBV11-2 and TRBJ2-7, with unresolved D. The germline CDR1 and CDR2 sequences are SGHAT and FQNNGV. The CDR3 sequence is 12 residues long. Trimming removed 1 base at V and 4 bases at J, with 5 bases between. This CDR3 is CASSLALYEQYF. Written as DNA, the CDR3 is TGTGCCAGCAGCTTAGCGTTGTACGAGCAGTACTTC.

The chain has TRBV9 and TRBJ1-2; 11 bases align to TRBD1. Germline V gene data show CDR1 as SGDLS and CDR2 as YYNGEE. J lost 4 bases, V lost 0 bases, and 8 bases had no gene match. CDR3 length: 17 residues. This CDR3 reads CASSVAGQGGLGYGYTF. The CDR3 DNA follows: TGTGCCAGCAGCGTAGCGGGACAGGGGGGCCTCGGCTATGGCTACACCTTC.

The gene calls are TRBV6-5 and TRBJ1-1, with 8 nucleotides matching TRBD1. CDR1 and CDR2 from the germline V gene are MNHEY and SVGAGI. Losses at the gene ends were 2 bases for V and 6 bases for J; bases not matched to a gene: 8. The CDR3 is 15 residues long. This CDR3 reads CASSYTGQGQAEAFF. The CDR3 DNA sequence: TGTGCCAGCAGTTACACCGGACAGGGACAGGCTGAAGCTTTCTTT.

The chain recombines TRBV7-3 with TRBJ2-3; 14 bases match TRBD2. This CDR3 is 17 amino acids long. V lost 5 bases to trimming and J lost 4 bases; unmatched junction nucleotides: 8. Germline values: CDR1 SGHTA, CDR2 FQGTGA. The CDR3 is CASSPGLAGGGPDTQYF. The DNA for the CDR3 is TGTGCCAGCAGCCCAGGACTAGCGGGGGGCGGGCCAGATACGCAGTATTTT.

The V and J genes are TRBV11-2 and TRBJ2-1; the D gene is possibly TRBD2 (7 bases). V shed 2 bases and J shed 4 bases, with 15 bases lying between them. The CDR3 runs to 16 residues. Germline V gene data show CDR1 as SGHAT and CDR2 as FQNNGV. The CDR3 sequence: CASSLKGGGRYNEQFF. In nucleotides, the CDR3 is TGTGCCAGCAGCTTAAAGGGCGGGGGCCGTTACAATGAGCAGTTCTTC. The full variable domain, completed using reference TRBV11-2 and TRBJ2-1, is EAGVAQSPRYKIIEKRQSVAFWCNPISGHATLYWYQQILGQGPKLLIQFQNNGVVDDSQLPKDRFSAERLKGVDSTLKIQPAKLEDSAVYLCASSLKGGGRYNEQFFGPGTRLTVL.

J is TRBJ2-7 and V is TRBV11-2; 10 nucleotides line up with TRBD1. V lost 5 bases to trimming and J lost 3 bases; unmatched junction nucleotides: 10. Germline V lookup: CDR1 SGHAT, CDR2 FQNNGV. This CDR3 has 16 residues. The CDR3 sequence is CASSPRGQGIGYEQYF. The CDR3 nucleotides are TGTGCCAGCAGCCCACGGGGACAGGGGATCGGCTACGAGCAGTACTTC.

The V gene is TRBV15, the J gene TRBJ1-5, with 7 bases lining up with TRBD1. Trimming at V came to 5 bases and at J to 9 bases, leaving 7 bases not matched to a gene. The CDR3 has 13 residues. Germline V gene lookup returns CDR1 LNHNV and CDR2 YYDKDF (reference sequence). The CDR3 DNA sequence: TGTGCCACCAGCCAGGGGGAACCGGGGCCCCAGCATTTT. As protein: CATSQGEPGPQHF.

This chain joins TRBV11-3 and TRBJ2-5; 10 positions agree with TRBD1. The germline CDR1 and CDR2 sequences are SGHNT and YENEEA. Trimming cost V 3 bases and J 5 bases; bases outside gene matches: 6. The CDR3 length is 15 residues. CDR3 bases: TGTGCCAGCAGCTTCCGGGACAGGGGCTCGGAGACCCAGTACTTC. Translating it yields CASSFRDRGSETQYF.

This chain links TRBV5-1 with TRBJ1-2; 7 bases align to TRBD1. The CDR3 is 16 residues long. The germline gives CDR1 SGHRS, CDR2 YFSETQ. V shed 7 bases and J 1 base; nucleotides not matched to a gene: 13. CDR3 sequence reads: CASRLDPGTVNYGYTF. The DNA of the CDR3 is TGCGCCAGCCGACTTGATCCCGGGACAGTTAACTATGGCTACACCTTC.

CDR3 sequence (DNA): TGTGCCAGCAGCTCCCCGAGCGGGGGGGGGAATGAGCAGTTCTTC. Its protein is CASSSPSGGGNEQFF. The rearrangement uses TRBV7-8 and TRBJ2-1, with 10 bases lining up with TRBD2. The CDR3 covers 15 residues. The germline V gene has CDR1 SGHVS and CDR2 FQNEAQ. V trimming: 4 bases; J trimming: 7 bases; junction bases outside the gene matches: 7.

This clone was counted only a few times. The genes are TRBV28 and TRBJ1-6; D is perhaps TRBD1 (6 bases). Trimming pared 5 bases from V and 4 bases from J, leaving 12 bases between. Germline assignment: CDR1 MDHEN and CDR2 SYDVKM. The CDR3 is 15 residues long. The CDR3 DNA is TGTGCCAGCAGTCCCATTGACAGGTATAATTCACCCCTCCACTTT. Amino acids: CASSPIDRYNSPLHF.

V gene TRBV5-1 combines with J gene TRBJ2-6; the match to TRBD1 covers 9 bases. This CDR3 has 12 amino acids. Trimming took 6 bases from V and 15 from J; bases not matched to a gene: 7. Per the germline V gene, CDR1 is SGHRS and CDR2 is YFSETQ. Here the CDR3 DNA reads TGCGCCAGCACGATCGACAGGGGGACCCTGACTTTC. It translates to CASTIDRGTLTF.

This clone was detected a few times. The chain is built from TRBV9 and TRBJ2-3, with 9 nucleotides matching TRBD1. The CDR3 totals 15 residues. J lost 3 bases, V lost 3 bases, and 5 bases had no gene match. The germline V gene has CDR1 SGDLS and CDR2 YYNGEE. This CDR3 reads CASSARQGGTDTQYF. CDR3 in DNA: TGTGCCAGCAGCGCCCGACAGGGGGGGACAGATACGCAGTATTTT.

The rearrangement uses TRBV11-3 and TRBJ1-1; D gene ambiguous. V shed 5 bases and J shed 0 bases, with 16 bases lying between them. This CDR3 region has 16 residues. From germline, CDR1 is SGHNT and CDR2 YENEEA. The DNA of the CDR3 is TGTGCCAGCAGCGGTTTGGGTGGGAGCATGAACACTGAAGCTTTCTTT. This sequence encodes CASSGLGGSMNTEAFF.

This chain uses TRBV7-8 with TRBJ2-7; D remains ambiguous. The CDR3 length is 13 residues. Germline V lookup: CDR1 SGHVS, CDR2 FQNEAQ. The V end lost 6 bases, the J end lost 3 bases, and 12 bases lay between the germline ends. The CDR3: CASSYSGDYEQYF. CDR3 bases: TGTGCCAGCAGTTATAGTGGAGACTACGAGCAGTACTTC.